This is a list of T cell receptor beta chains from one sample in a study of blood T cell repertoires in COVID-19. Clones were read by immunoSEQ multiplex PCR, and TCRdb kept only the in-frame ones, dropping some. The repertoire holds roughly 150,000 clones, with approximately 90% as singletons. The specimen was peripheral blood. These receptor sequences come from a man between 45 and 60 years old who had recovered from COVID-19. CDR3s include the opening cysteine and the closing phenylalanine or tryptophan. D genes are given only for firm matches. Not all rows give a size; the values are once, few, many and, for expanded clones, a class.

j_gene | abundance | d_gene | v_gene | CDR3nt | CDR3aa
TRBJ2-7 | NA | TRBD2 | TRBV9 | TGTGCCAGCAGCGTAGGTGGAGCGGGATTCGAGCAGTACTTC | CASSVGGAGFEQYF
TRBJ1-5 | NA | TRBD1 | TRBV2 | TGTGCCAGCAGCCTCTACAGGGGTGGGAGCAATCAGCCCCAGCATTTT | CASSLYRGGSNQPQHF
TRBJ2-2 | NA | NA | TRBV10-1 | TGCGCCAGCAGTGAGATTGGTCAGGGCGGCGGGGAGCTGTTTTTT | CASSEIGQGGGELFF
TRBJ1-5 | NA | NA | TRBV21-1 | TGTGCCAGCAGCAAACCTCGGACAGGGCCTAATCAGCCCCAGCATTTT | CASSKPRTGPNQPQHF
TRBJ1-2 | NA | TRBD1 | TRBV9 | TGTGCCAGAACAGGGGGCATGGGTAACTATGGCTACACCTTC | CARTGGMGNYGYTF
TRBJ1-3 | NA | NA | TRBV7-2 | TGTGCCAGCAGCTCGCCGGCTACAGGAATAAACACCATATATTTT | CASSSPATGINTIYF
TRBJ1-1 | NA | NA | TRBV6-5 | TGTGCCAGCAGCCAGTTGGGGGGGGCCACTGAAGCTTTCTTT | CASSQLGGATEAFF
TRBJ2-1 | NA | NA | TRBV7-2 | TGTGCCAGCAGCTTAGCGGGGGGTAATGAGCAGTTCTTC | CASSLAGGNEQFF
TRBJ2-5 | NA | TRBD1 | TRBV7-8 | TGTGCCAGCAGCTTAGGGGGGACAGAGGGGGAGACCCAGTACTTC | CASSLGGTEGETQYF
TRBJ1-5 | NA | TRBD1 | TRBV19 | TGTGCCAGTAGTGCAACAGGGGAGGCAATCATGCCCCAGCATTTT | CASSATGEAIMPQHF
TRBJ2-3 | few | NA | TRBV29-1 | TGCAGCTTCATACCGGGTCCTGATACGCAGTATTTT | CSFIPGPDTQYF
TRBJ1-2 | NA | NA | TRBV19 | TGTGCCAGTAGTCAAGACAGACGCTATGGCTACACCTTC | CASSQDRRYGYTF
TRBJ1-3 | NA | NA | TRBV27 | TGTGCCAGCAGTTTAAGACAGGCTGGAAACACCATATATTTT | CASSLRQAGNTIYF
TRBJ1-1 | NA | NA | TRBV10-2 | TGCGCCAGCAGTGAGAATGGGGCGGCGAACACTGAAGCTTTCTTT | CASSENGAANTEAFF
TRBJ1-6 | NA | TRBD1 | TRBV6-1 | TGTGCCAGCAGTGAAGTAGGGACAGACGATCGGAGCTCCTATAATTCACCCCTCCACTTT | CASSEVGTDDRSSYNSPLHF
TRBJ1-5 | NA | NA | TRBV19 | TGTGCCAGTAGTCGGACTTTGGTAGGCAATCAGCCCCAGCATTTT | CASSRTLVGNQPQHF
TRBJ1-5 | NA | TRBD1 | TRBV2 | TGTGCCAGCAGTGTGGACAGGGGCAATCAGCCCCAGCATTTT | CASSVDRGNQPQHF